This T cell receptor (beta chain) was retrieved from a study of blood T cell repertoires in COVID-19. About the study: The origin of the acute and convalescent COVID-19 samples was the United States, Italy and Spain. Nucleic acid was either cDNA or gDNA, and it came from T cells, B-cell-depleted T cells, or PBMCs.

Original data processing: Reference gene primer amplification gave nucleated cell count estimates. Data came from immunoSEQ multiplex PCR; TCRdb stores just in-frame clones and leaves some out. V and J calls and clone size come straight from that table; D and trimming were deduced from the DNA. The sample gives more than 200,000 clones, roughly 88% of which show up once; roughly 1.4% is in the top ten. The CDR3 runs to 16 residues. Trimming stripped 7 bases from V and 0 bases from J, with 16 bases between. Germline V gene sequence: CDR1 MDHEN, CDR2 SYDVKM. Sequencing input: peripheral blood. The rearrangement links TRBV28 to TRBJ1-3, with D possibly matching TRBD1 (6 bases). This clonotype originated in a woman aged 40-49 years who had recovered from COVID-19. CDR3 coding DNA: TGTGCCAGCAACCTGGGGGGGCTTATCTCTGGAAACACCATATATTTT. It specifies CASNLGGLISGNTIYF.